Below, 13 T cell receptor beta chains from the same sample are listed, as sequenced in a study of cytomegalovirus exposure and HLA in healthy donors. In the PCR, 60 Vbeta and 13 Jbeta primers were used. TCRdb's copy holds only in-frame clones and misses some; the assay was immunoSEQ multiplex PCR. The data show 110,000 to 150,000 clones, roughly 10% seen once. Sequences were obtained from PBMCs. All receptors come from a man aged 50-59 years in good health and CMV-seronegative.

This clone was seen a few times. The rearrangement joins TRBV10-3 to TRBJ1-5; TRBD1 aligns across 9 bases. The CDR3 loop spans 16 amino acids. The germline V gene has CDR1 ENHRY and CDR2 SYGVKD. V shed 3 bases, J shed 6 bases, and the junction held 9 bases outside the gene matches. DNA for the CDR3: TGTGCCATCAGTGACCCCGACAGGGGGGATTCTCAGCCCCAGCATTTT. Translation: CAISDPDRGDSQPQHF.

The J gene is TRBJ2-7, the V gene TRBV18; TRBD1 aligns across 12 bases. V lost 2 bases to trimming and J lost 4 bases; unmatched junction nucleotides: 6. The length of the CDR3 is 16 residues. Germline values: CDR1 KGHSH, CDR2 LQKENI. This CDR3 is CASSPTGTGGLYEQYF. The CDR3 nucleotides read TGTGCCAGCTCACCAACCGGGACAGGGGGCCTTTACGAGCAGTACTTC.

The CDR3 spells CASRGQGVGGYTF. The CDR3 nucleotides are TGTGCCAGCAGAGGACAGGGTGTAGGTGGCTACACCTTC. The V call is TRBV2, the J call TRBJ1-2, with 8 bases identical to TRBD1. Losses at the gene ends were 6 bases for V and 7 bases for J; bases not matched to a gene: 7. In germline, CDR1 is SNHLY, CDR2 FYNNEI. CDR3 length: 13 amino acids.

The sample holds a few counts of this clone. J is TRBJ2-6 and V is TRBV13; D gene unclear. Germline loops: CDR1 PRHDT, CDR2 FYEKMQ (reference sequence). V was clipped by 5 bases and J by 2 bases, with 7 bases between them. CDR3 length equals 14 residues. For the CDR3, the DNA is TGTGCCAGCAGCATAGCTACTGGGGCCAACGTCCTGACTTTC. Translated, it gives CASSIATGANVLTF. The full variable domain, with the rest looked up from reference TRBV13 and TRBJ2-6, is AAGVIQSPRHLIKEKRETATLKCYPIPRHDTVYWYQQGPGQDPQFLISFYEKMQSDKGSIPDRFSAQQFSDYHSELNMSSLELGDSALYFCASSIATGANVLTFGAGSRLTVL.

The chain joins TRBV6-5 to TRBJ2-1; possibly TRBD2 for D (5 bases). Trimming removed 2 bases at V and 0 bases at J, with 8 bases between. This CDR3 comprises 15 residues. Germline loops: CDR1 MNHEY, CDR2 SVGAGI. The CDR3 region is CASSYGRASYNEQFF. CDR3 bases: TGTGCCAGCAGTTACGGGCGGGCCTCCTACAATGAGCAGTTCTTC.

The J gene is TRBJ2-7, the V gene TRBV6-5, with D perhaps matching TRBD2 (7 bases). The length of the CDR3 is 14 residues. Germline values: CDR1 MNHEY, CDR2 SVGAGI. V lost 6 bases, J lost 2 bases, and 14 bases lay in between. CDR3 nucleotides: TGTGCCAGCAGCCCCCGGGGGGCCACCTACGAGCAGTACTTC. It translates to CASSPRGATYEQYF.

This chain uses TRBV4-2 with TRBJ2-2; 9 bases map to TRBD2. Germline V lookup: CDR1 LGHNA, CDR2 YNFKEQ. The CDR3 is made up of 16 amino acids. J lost 2 bases, V lost 1 base, and 2 bases had no gene match. The CDR3 DNA sequence: TGTGCCAGCAGCCAAGGACTAGCGGTCAACACCGGGGAGCTGTTTTTT. Residues: CASSQGLAVNTGELFF.

This clone has more than one count but fewer than ten. The V call is TRBV25-1, the J call TRBJ2-7; tentatively, D is TRBD1 (6 bases). The CDR3 sequence is 12 residues long. Germline loops: CDR1 MGHDK, CDR2 SYGVNS. The V and J ends lost 7 bases and 3 bases respectively, with 10 bases between them. The CDR3 region is CASMGQFYEQYF. The DNA of the CDR3 is TGTGCCAGCATGGGACAATTCTACGAGCAGTACTTC.

This clone occurred a few times. The chain employs TRBV7-3 and TRBJ2-6; 9 bases agree with TRBD1. After removal of 1 base from V and 0 bases from J, the junction contained 13 bases not matched to a gene. CDR3 length: 21 residues. Germline V gives CDR1 SGHTA, CDR2 FQGTGA. For the CDR3, the DNA is TGTGCCAGCAGCTTAAGAGGGACAGGGTATCCCCCTCTCTCTGGGGCCAACGTCCTGACTTTC. As protein: CASSLRGTGYPPLSGANVLTF.

V gene TRBV2 combines with J gene TRBJ2-7, with D perhaps TRBD2 (6 bases). The V end was cut by 7 bases, the J end by 0 bases, with 16 bases between. There are 15 residues in the CDR3. From germline, CDR1 is SNHLY and CDR2 FYNNEI. The CDR3 sequence is CASTPGLGGSYEQYF. DNA of the CDR3: TGTGCCAGCACCCCCGGGTTGGGGGGCTCCTACGAGCAGTACTTC.

V and J are TRBV15 and TRBJ2-1, with TRBD2 as a possible D gene (7 bases). V shed 0 bases and J shed 6 bases, with 15 bases lying between them. CDR3 size: 16 residues. Germline V CDR1 and CDR2: LNHNV, YYDKDF (reference sequence). CDR3 in amino acids: CATSRDMAGAVNEQFF. Here the CDR3 DNA reads TGTGCCACCAGCAGAGATATGGCGGGGGCCGTCAATGAGCAGTTCTTC. The whole variable domain, filled in from reference TRBV15 and TRBJ2-1, reads DAMVIQNPRYQVTQFGKPVTLSCSQTLNHNVMYWYQQKSSQAPKLLFHYYDKDFNNEADTPDNFQSRRPNTSFCFLDIRSPGLGDTAMYLCATSRDMAGAVNEQFFGPGTRLTVL.

Only a few counts were recorded for this clone. V usage is TRBV20-1 and J usage is TRBJ2-5; D is unclear. Deletions cut 0 bases from V and 5 bases from J, with 4 bases between. The germline V gene encodes CDR1 DFQATT and CDR2 SNEGSKA (reference sequence). The CDR3 is 11 residues long. CDR3 region: CSARDRETQYF. For the CDR3, the DNA is TGCAGTGCTAGAGATCGGGAGACCCAGTACTTC.

CDR3 DNA sequence: TGTGCCAGCAGCCCTGGGAGACGGACCCTGAACACTGAAGCTTTCTTT. This encodes CASSPGRRTLNTEAFF. The chain is built from TRBV7-9 and TRBJ1-1; D unclear. Germline V gene data show CDR1 as SEHNR and CDR2 as FQNEAQ (reference sequence). V shed 5 bases and J shed 0 bases, with 16 bases lying between them. This CDR3 comprises 16 residues.